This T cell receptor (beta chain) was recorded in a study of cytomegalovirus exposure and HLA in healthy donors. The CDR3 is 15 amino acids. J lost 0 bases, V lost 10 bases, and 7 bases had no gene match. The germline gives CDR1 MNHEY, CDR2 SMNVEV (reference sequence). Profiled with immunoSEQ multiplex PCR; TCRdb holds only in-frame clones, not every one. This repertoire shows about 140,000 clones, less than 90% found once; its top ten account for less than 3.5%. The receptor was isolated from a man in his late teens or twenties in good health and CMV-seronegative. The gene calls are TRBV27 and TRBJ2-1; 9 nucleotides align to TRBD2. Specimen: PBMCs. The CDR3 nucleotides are TGTGCCACAGCGGGAGGAGGGAGCTCCTACAATGAGCAGTTCTTC. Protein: CATAGGGSSYNEQFF.